This is a list of T cell receptor beta chains from one sample in a study of cytomegalovirus exposure and HLA in healthy donors. Repertoires were generated with immunoSEQ multiplex PCR, while TCRdb's copy carries only in-frame clones and drops some. The sample shows about 40,000 clones, more than 80% of them seen only once. Sequenced sample: PBMCs. The source of these receptors is a woman in her thirties or forties in good health and CMV-seropositive. Each CDR3 is given with its conserved first and last residue. D genes are given only for firm matches. Rows may omit the clone size; those that give it use once, few, many or a size class.

CDR3 DNA	CDR3 protein	J gene	V gene	CDR3 length	D gene	clone size
TGCAGCGTCCCAGAGAGGGACAGCCAAGAGACCCAGTACTTC	CSVPERDSQETQYF	TRBJ2-5	TRBV29-1	14	TRBD1	.
TGTGCCAGCACCTCACCGGGACAGGTCACAGATACGCAGTATTTT	CASTSPGQVTDTQYF	TRBJ2-3	TRBV5-4	15	TRBD1	.
TGTGCCAGCAGTTGGCAGAAAACCTACGAGCAGTACTTC	CASSWQKTYEQYF	TRBJ2-7	TRBV27	13	.	once
TGCGCCAGCAGCCCTAGCCCCGGGGGCGAGCAGTACTTC	CASSPSPGGEQYF	TRBJ2-7	TRBV5-1	13	.	few
TGCGCCAGCAGCTTGGCCGTGAATGAGCAGTTCTTC	CASSLAVNEQFF	TRBJ2-1	TRBV5-1	12	.	once
TGTGCCAGCAGCCCTACTCCCGGAGAGACCCAGTACTTC	CASSPTPGETQYF	TRBJ2-5	TRBV21-1	13	.	.
TGTGCCAGCAGCTTTTCCGGGGATTCACCCCTCCACTTT	CASSFSGDSPLHF	TRBJ1-6	TRBV7-9	13	.	once
TGTGCCATCAGTGGGACAGGGACTAACTATGGCTACACCTTC	CAISGTGTNYGYTF	TRBJ1-2	TRBV10-3	14	TRBD1	.
TGTGCCAGCAGTTACCGGCCGGGAGGGAGTCATTCACCCCTCCACTTT	CASSYRPGGSHSPLHF	TRBJ1-6	TRBV6-5	16	.	.
TGTGCCAGCAGCCCAGGACTAGCGGGGGGGCGTGAGACCCAGTACTTC	CASSPGLAGGRETQYF	TRBJ2-5	TRBV2	16	TRBD2	.
TGTGCCAGCAGCTTAGCGTCGGCTAGCGGGGGATTCGGTACGCAGTATTTT	CASSLASASGGFGTQYF	TRBJ2-3	TRBV7-8	17	TRBD2	.
TGTGCCAGCAGCTCGATTGTAGCCACCTACGAGCAGTACTTC	CASSSIVATYEQYF	TRBJ2-7	TRBV11-2	14	.	few
TGTGCCAGCAGTTTATATCAGGGGGCGGGCTATGGCTACACCTTC	CASSLYQGAGYGYTF	TRBJ1-2	TRBV27	15	TRBD1	.
TGTGCCAGCAGCGCTCAGGGGCAGACCTACGAGCAGTACTTC	CASSAQGQTYEQYF	TRBJ2-7	TRBV9	14	.	few
TGTGCCAGCAGTTACCGGGGGATGAAGGGCTACACCTTC	CASSYRGMKGYTF	TRBJ1-2	TRBV6-5	13	.	few
TGTGCCAGCAGCTTTACGGGACAGTATAGCAATCAGCCCCAGCATTTT	CASSFTGQYSNQPQHF	TRBJ1-5	TRBV7-2	16	TRBD1	.
TGCAGTGCGGTAGGGGCCCATGGCTACACCTTC	CSAVGAHGYTF	TRBJ1-2	TRBV20-1	11	.	once